What follows are 10 T cell receptor beta chains derived from one specimen sequenced in a study of vaccination effects on CD4 cells after COVID-19. CD4+ T cells specific for antigen were expanded with viral peptide pools by the ViraFEST assay before sequencing. Investigators separated out CD4+ T cells once 10 days of culture had passed. PCR confirmed that the person was infected with SARS-CoV-2 between March and December 2020. These receptors' targets are unknown. TCRdb's table, derived via immunoSEQ multiplex PCR, lists solely in-frame clones and lacks some. The repertoire consists of approximately 26,000 clones, with around 79% occurring once and the leading ten covering around 21%. This material consisted of CD4+ T cells from PBMCs cultured with HCoV-NL63 spike peptides, taken before COVID-19 vaccination. The receptors shown here come from a human donor who had a prior SARS-CoV-2 infection.

The chain links TRBV2 to TRBJ2-7; D remains ambiguous. V was clipped by 5 bases and J by 2 bases, with 4 bases between them. The germline V gene encodes CDR1 SNHLY and CDR2 FYNNEI. This CDR3 spans 11 amino acids. DNA for the CDR3: TGTGCCAGCAGTACCACCTACGAGCAGTACTTC. This translates into CASSTTYEQYF.

The rearrangement links TRBV7-2 to TRBJ1-1, with 9 positions matching TRBD1. Germline CDR1 SGHTA, CDR2 FQGNSA. The length of the CDR3 is 13 residues. The V gene end was trimmed by 5 bases and the J gene end by 7 bases; junction bases not matched to a gene: 5. CDR3 residues: CASSPHRGLEAFF. The CDR3 region has the DNA TGTGCCAGCAGCCCACACAGGGGGCTTGAAGCTTTCTTT.

This sequence joins TRBV5-6 and TRBJ2-7; 7 bases agree with TRBD1. V was clipped by 3 bases and J by 4 bases; unmatched bases: 7. The CDR3 extends over 14 amino acids. Germline lookup yields CDR1 SGHDT and CDR2 YYEEEE. The CDR3 DNA sequence: TGTGCCAGCAGCTCCCCAGGGGGTTCGTACGAGCAGTACTTC. This sequence encodes CASSSPGGSYEQYF.

The chain has TRBV7-2 and TRBJ2-1; 10 positions match TRBD2. Germline CDR1 SGHTA, CDR2 FQGNSA. J gave up 7 bases and V 1 base, and 4 bases lay outside the gene matches. The CDR3 contains 15 residues. The CDR3 region is CASSLGSGGFNEQFF. The DNA for the CDR3 is TGTGCCAGCAGCTTAGGTAGCGGGGGGTTTAATGAGCAGTTCTTC. The variable domain in full, completed from reference TRBV7-2 and TRBJ2-1, reads GAGVSQSPSNKVTEKGKDVELRCDPISGHTALYWYRQSLGQGLEFLIYFQGNSAPDKSGLPSDRFSAERTGGSVSTLTIQRTQQEDSAVYLCASSLGSGGFNEQFFGPGTRLTVL.

The chain carries TRBV28 and TRBJ1-1, with 7 bases that match TRBD1. The V segment lost 6 bases and the J segment 1 base; nucleotides outside the gene matches: 8. Germline V lookup: CDR1 MDHEN, CDR2 SYDVKM. The CDR3 is 15 residues long. The CDR3 protein is CASSHRGISNTEAFF. The CDR3 bases are TGTGCCAGCAGCCACAGGGGAATCTCGAACACTGAAGCTTTCTTT.

The V and J genes are TRBV19 and TRBJ2-5, with 7 positions matching TRBD1. The CDR3 spans 16 residues. CDR1 and CDR2 (germline): LNHDA, SQIVND (reference sequence). Trimming removed 4 bases from V and 5 bases from J; junction bases left unmatched: 13. CDR3 nucleotide sequence: TGTGCCAGTAGTAGGGAAATACAGGGGTACCGGGAGACCCAGTACTTC. Its translation: CASSREIQGYRETQYF.

The genes are TRBV19 and TRBJ1-1; perhaps TRBD1 as D (5 bases). CDR1 is LNHDA, CDR2 SQIVND, per germline (reference sequence). CDR3 size: 14 residues. V lost 2 bases to trimming and J lost 5 bases, with 12 bases between them. The CDR3 sequence is CASSIQGYNTEAFF. DNA for the CDR3: TGTGCCAGTAGTATACAGGGTTACAATACTGAAGCTTTCTTT.

This clone occurred once. The chain employs TRBV7-3 and TRBJ1-1, with D perhaps matching TRBD1 (6 bases). The ends were cut back, 2 bases at V and 0 bases at J, with 10 bases in the middle. The CDR3 has 15 amino acids. In germline, CDR1 is SGHTA, CDR2 FQGTGA. Written as DNA, the CDR3 is TGTGCCAGCAGCTTAGATGGGGGCATGAACACTGAAGCTTTCTTT. As protein: CASSLDGGMNTEAFF.

This chain links TRBV19 with TRBJ2-7; no firm D call. The V end was cut by 6 bases, the J end by 2 bases, with 14 bases between. Germline-derived CDR1 and CDR2 are LNHDA and SQIVND (reference sequence). This CDR3 contains 14 residues. The CDR3 DNA sequence: TGTGCCAGTAGCCAACAGTCTACTGCCTACGAGCAGTACTTC. Protein sequence: CASSQQSTAYEQYF.

This chain links TRBV6-1 with TRBJ2-5; 8 positions match TRBD2. This CDR3 is built from 18 residues. V gave up 2 bases and J gave up 0 bases; unmatched junction bases: 11. Germline values: CDR1 MNHNS, CDR2 SASEGT. The CDR3 loop reads CASSETAGGVGYQETQYF. CDR3 DNA sequence: TGTGCCAGCAGTGAAACAGCCGGGGGGGTGGGGTACCAAGAGACCCAGTACTTC.